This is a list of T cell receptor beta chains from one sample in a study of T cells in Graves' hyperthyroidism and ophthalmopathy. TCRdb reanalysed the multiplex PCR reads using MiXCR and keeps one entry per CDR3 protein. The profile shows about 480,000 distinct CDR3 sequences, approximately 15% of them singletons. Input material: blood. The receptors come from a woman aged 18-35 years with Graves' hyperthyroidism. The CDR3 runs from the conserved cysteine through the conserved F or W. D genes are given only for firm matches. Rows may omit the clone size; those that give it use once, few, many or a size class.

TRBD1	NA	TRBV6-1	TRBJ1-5	TGTGCCAGCAGACAGGGGAGTGGCAATCAGCCCCAGCATTTT	CASRQGSGNQPQHF
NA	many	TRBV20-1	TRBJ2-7	TGCAGTGCTAGAGATGGCTCCCAGGGAGACTTCTCCTACGAGCAGTACTTC	CSARDGSQGDFSYEQYF
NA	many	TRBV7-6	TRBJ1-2	TGTGCCAGCAGCCTCGGGCCGGGTGGCTACACCTTC	CASSLGPGGYTF
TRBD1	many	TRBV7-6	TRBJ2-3	TGTGCCAGCAGCTTACCAGGGGGCCTTTGGGATACGCAGTATTTT	CASSLPGGLWDTQYF
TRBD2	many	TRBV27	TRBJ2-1	TGTGCCAGCAGTTCCCAAGCGGGAGAAGATGAGCAGTTCTTC	CASSSQAGEDEQFF
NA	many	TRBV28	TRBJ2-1	TGTGCCAGCAGTCCGTACCCCGGAGGTTACAATGAGCAGTTCTTC	CASSPYPGGYNEQFF
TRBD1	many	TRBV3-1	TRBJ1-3	TGTGCCAGCAGCCGATGGGACAGGGCGAGGGGAAACACCATATATTTT	CASSRWDRARGNTIYF
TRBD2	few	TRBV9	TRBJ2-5	TGTGCCAGCTCCGGGGGGGTCGGGACCCAGTACTTC	CASSGGVGTQYF
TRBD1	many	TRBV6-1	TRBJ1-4	TGTGCCAGCAGCCTACAGGGGACCTTTAATGAAAAACTGTTTTTT	CASSLQGTFNEKLFF
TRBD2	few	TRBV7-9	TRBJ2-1	TGTGCCAGCAGCTTAACTAGCGGGAGGGCCGAGTTCTTC	CASSLTSGRAEFF
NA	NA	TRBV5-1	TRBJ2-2	TGCGCCAGCACCGAATCCAGGGTGGACACCGGGGAGCTGTTTTTT	CASTESRVDTGELFF
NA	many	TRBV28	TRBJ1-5	TGTGCCAGCAGTTTAAAGGGTCAGCCCCAGCATTTT	CASSLKGQPQHF
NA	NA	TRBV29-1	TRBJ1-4	TGCAGCGTTGATCTGGGGTTGACTAATGAAAAACTGTTTTTT	CSVDLGLTNEKLFF
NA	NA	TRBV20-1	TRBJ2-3	TGCAGTGCCCGAGGGGGCGGGACCCGCACAGATACGCAGTATTTT	CSARGGGTRTDTQYF
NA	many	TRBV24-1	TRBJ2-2	TGTGCCACCAGTGATTACAGACAAAACACCGGGGAGCTGTTTTTT	CATSDYRQNTGELFF
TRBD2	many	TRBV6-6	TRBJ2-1	TGTGCCAGCAGTTACTATGAGCGGGAGGGCGGCAATGAGCAGTTCTTC	CASSYYEREGGNEQFF
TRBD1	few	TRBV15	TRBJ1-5	TGTGCCACCACCGGGACAGGCGACCCTAATCAGCCCCAGCATTTT	CATTGTGDPNQPQHF
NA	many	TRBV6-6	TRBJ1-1	TGTGCCAGCAGTTACTCGAGTGATTGGCAGATGAACACTGAAGCTTTCTTT	CASSYSSDWQMNTEAFF
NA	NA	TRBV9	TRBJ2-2	TGTGCCAGCAGCGTAGACGGGCAGGGCGCCGGGGAGCTGTTTTTT	CASSVDGQGAGELFF
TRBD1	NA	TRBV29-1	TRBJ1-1	TGCAGCGTACAGACAGGGGGCAGCGCTGAAGCTTTCTTT	CSVQTGGSAEAFF
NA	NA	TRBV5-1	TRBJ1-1	TGCGCCAGCAGCTTGTACGGGGGCTCGAACACTGAAGCTTTCTTT	CASSLYGGSNTEAFF
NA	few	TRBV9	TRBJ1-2	TGTGCCAGCAGCGTAGGGACAGCCTACTATGGCTACACCTTC	CASSVGTAYYGYTF
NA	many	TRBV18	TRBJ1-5	TGTGCCAGCTCACCACCCGGGCAGGTGTATCAGCCCCAGCATTTT	CASSPPGQVYQPQHF
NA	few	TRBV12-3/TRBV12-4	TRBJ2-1	TGTGCCAGCAGTTTAGGGGGGGGGGGCTGGAATGAGCAGTTCTTC	CASSLGGGGWNEQFF
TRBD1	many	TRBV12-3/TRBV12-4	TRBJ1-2	TGTGCCAGCACCATCGACAGGGGGTACCCAGGCTATGGCTACACCTTC	CASTIDRGYPGYGYTF
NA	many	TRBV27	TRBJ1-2	TGTGCCAGCAAGGGCGGCAGTATAGGGGGTGGCTACACCTTC	CASKGGSIGGGYTF
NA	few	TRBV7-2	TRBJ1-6	TGTGCCAGCAGCCAAGACCTGGGGAATAATTCACCCCTCCACTTT	CASSQDLGNNSPLHF
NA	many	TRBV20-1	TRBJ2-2	TGCAGTGCAGCGATCGGCGGGGAGCTGTTTTTT	CSAAIGGELFF
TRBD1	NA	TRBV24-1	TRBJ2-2	TGTGCCACCAGTGATGAGGGACAGGGCTGGAACACCGGGGAGCTGTTTTTT	CATSDEGQGWNTGELFF
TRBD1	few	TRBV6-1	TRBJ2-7	TGTGCCAGCAGCGCCGGGACAGGGGTCTACGAGCAGTACTTC	CASSAGTGVYEQYF
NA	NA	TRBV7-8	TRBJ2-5	TGTGCCAGCAGCTTAGAACTTTTTACAGAGACCCAGTACTTC	CASSLELFTETQYF
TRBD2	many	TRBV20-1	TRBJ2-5	TGCAGTGCTAGAACCGGGACTTGGGGACTAGCGGGAGGGGAGACCCAGTACTTC	CSARTGTWGLAGGETQYF
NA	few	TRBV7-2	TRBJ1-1	TGTGCCAGCAGCATCCCAGGGACCACTGAAGCTTTCTTT	CASSIPGTTEAFF
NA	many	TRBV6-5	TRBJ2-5	TGTGCCAGCAGTTACAGGGCGGCGACAGAGGAGACCCAGTACTTC	CASSYRAATEETQYF
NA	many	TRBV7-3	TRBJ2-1	TGTGCCAGCAGCCCAAAAGCGGAGAGCTCCTACAATGAGCAGTTCTTC	CASSPKAESSYNEQFF
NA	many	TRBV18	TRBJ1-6	TGTGCCAGCTCACCAAATGTAATAGGGGGGAGATCACCCCTCCACTTT	CASSPNVIGGRSPLHF
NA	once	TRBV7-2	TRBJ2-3	TGCGCCAGCAGCCAAGAACCAGCAGATACGCAGTATTTT	CASSQEPADTQYF
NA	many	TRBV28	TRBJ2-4	TGTGCCAGCAGTCATTACCGTGGCTACCTGAAAAACATTCAGTACTTC	CASSHYRGYLKNIQYF
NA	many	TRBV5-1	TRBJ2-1	TGCGCCAGCAGCCTGGAGGGTTCCGGGGGTGCAAATGAGCAGTTCTTC	CASSLEGSGGANEQFF
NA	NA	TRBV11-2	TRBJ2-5	TGTGCCAGCAGCCCTACGGGACGCCAAGAGACCCAGTACTTC	CASSPTGRQETQYF
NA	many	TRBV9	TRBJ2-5	TGTGCCAGCAGCGTAGGAGTTGGGACGGACTCACGAGAGACCCAGTACTTC	CASSVGVGTDSRETQYF
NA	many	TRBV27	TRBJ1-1	TGTGCCAGCAGCCCGCGTGGCCTATCGGGGCCTTATAAGGCTTTCTTT	CASSPRGLSGPYKAFF
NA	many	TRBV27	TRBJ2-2	TGTGCCAGCAGTTTTCGAGGGGCGTGGCCCAGGAACACCGGGGAGCTGTTTTTT	CASSFRGAWPRNTGELFF
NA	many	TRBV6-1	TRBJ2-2	TGTGCCAGCGATAGGAGGACCGGGGAGCTGTTTTTT	CASDRRTGELFF
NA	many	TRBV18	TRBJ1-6	TGTGCCAGCTCACCTGAGGCGGCCCAAAATAATTCACCCCTCCACTTT	CASSPEAAQNNSPLHF
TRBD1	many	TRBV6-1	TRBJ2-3	TGTGCCAGCAGTGAAGGTGGACAGGGAAACACAGATACGCAGTATTTT	CASSEGGQGNTDTQYF
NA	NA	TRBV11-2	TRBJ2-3	TGTGCCAGCAGCTTCACGGCGCCTAGCACAGATACGCAGTATTTT	CASSFTAPSTDTQYF
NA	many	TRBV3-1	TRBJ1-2	TGTGCCAGCAGCCGTTCCACAGAAAGCCGCTATGGCTACACCTTC	CASSRSTESRYGYTF
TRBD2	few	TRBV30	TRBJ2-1	TGTGCCTGGAGCCCGATGAGCGGGACCTACAATGAGCAGTTCTTC	CAWSPMSGTYNEQFF
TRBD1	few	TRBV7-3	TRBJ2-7	TGTGCCAGCAGCTTAAACCGGGACAGAGAGCAGTACTTC	CASSLNRDREQYF